This T cell receptor beta chain appears in the sequencing data of a study of cytomegalovirus exposure and HLA in healthy donors. Study in general: Genetic ancestry analysis placed around 76% of the 350 to 500 donors that were genotyped in the Caucasian-associated cluster. Study outcomes and limitations: It was approximately 150 TCR beta chains that were listed as cytomegalovirus-associated. Reports indicated that the classifier achieved high specificity and sensitivity in diagnosing cytomegalovirus status.

From germline, CDR1 is MDHEN and CDR2 SYDVKM. This CDR3 region has 15 residues. Trimming removed 7 bases from V and 5 bases from J; junction bases left unmatched: 12. Regarding this clone: What it recognizes is unknown.

The PCR used 60 Vbeta and 13 Jbeta primers. Per the original methods: Later, an analysis found 75 million to 90 million unique TCR beta chains, and approximately 10 million of these were shared. Assay: immunoSEQ multiplex PCR; the TCRdb copy retains only in-frame clones and omits some. D and trimming come from the DNA, and the V and J calls and clone size come from that table. The table includes about 160,000 clones, 65% to 85% detected once. The clonotype comes from a male donor in good health and CMV-seropositive. Sequences were obtained from PBMCs. This sequence joins TRBV28 and TRBJ2-7; 9 nucleotides line up with TRBD2. In DNA, the CDR3 is TGTGCCAGCATAACGGGCACTAGCGGGTTTAACGAGCAGTACTTC. It codes for CASITGTSGFNEQYF.